The rows below give T cell receptor beta chains drawn from one sample of a study of graft-versus-host responses after intestinal transplantation. Some clones are missing from TCRdb's copy, which holds only in-frame ones; the method was immunoSEQ multiplex PCR. The data contain tens of thousands of clones, 90% to 95% of them singletons. Their cognate antigens are unknown. The sequencing used unstimulated CD8+ T cells sorted from spleen or lymph node cells, collected before transplant. These receptors were taken from a human donor who was the organ donor for an intestinal transplant. CDR3s include the opening cysteine and the closing phenylalanine or tryptophan. Fields, in order: D gene, V gene, J gene, clone size, CDR3 protein, CDR3 DNA. D genes are given only for firm matches. Clone size is shown for a subset of rows, as once, few, many or a class of expanded clone.

d_gene: TRBD2
v_gene: TRBV7-3
j_gene: TRBJ2-2
abundance: -
CDR3aa: CASSGAPTSGAGELFF
CDR3nt: TGTGCCAGCAGTGGGGCACCGACTAGCGGGGCCGGGGAGCTGTTTTTT

d_gene: -
v_gene: TRBV7-8
j_gene: TRBJ1-2
abundance: -
CDR3aa: CASSFAGTANYGYTF
CDR3nt: TGTGCCAGCAGCTTTGCGGGCACAGCTAACTATGGCTACACCTTC

d_gene: TRBD1
v_gene: TRBV7-6
j_gene: TRBJ2-7
abundance: -
CDR3aa: CASSQRDRSYEQYF
CDR3nt: TGTGCCAGCAGCCAAAGGGACAGGTCCTACGAGCAGTACTTC

d_gene: TRBD2
v_gene: TRBV5-1
j_gene: TRBJ2-5
abundance: once
CDR3aa: CASSLDRGGAGETQYF
CDR3nt: TGCGCCAGCAGCTTGGATCGCGGGGGGGCCGGAGAGACCCAGTACTTC

d_gene: -
v_gene: TRBV4-2
j_gene: TRBJ2-7
abundance: -
CDR3aa: CASSQDPGTQVPVYEQYF
CDR3nt: TGTGCCAGCAGCCAAGATCCCGGGACACAAGTTCCGGTCTACGAGCAGTACTTC

d_gene: TRBD2
v_gene: TRBV6-4
j_gene: TRBJ2-1
abundance: few
CDR3aa: CASSDSSGGANEQFF
CDR3nt: TGTGCCAGCAGTGACTCTAGCGGGGGGGCCAATGAGCAGTTCTTC

d_gene: TRBD2
v_gene: TRBV7-9
j_gene: TRBJ2-1
abundance: -
CDR3aa: CASSFSTGTNYNEQFF
CDR3nt: TGTGCCAGCAGCTTTAGTACCGGGACTAACTACAATGAGCAGTTCTTC

d_gene: TRBD2
v_gene: TRBV4-3
j_gene: TRBJ2-5
abundance: -
CDR3aa: CASSQEAGGLGETQYF
CDR3nt: TGCGCCAGCAGCCAAGAAGCGGGGGGGCTGGGGGAGACCCAGTACTTC

d_gene: TRBD2
v_gene: TRBV5-1
j_gene: TRBJ2-7
abundance: -
CDR3aa: CASSLAIPLAGGPGYEQYF
CDR3nt: TGCGCCAGCAGCTTGGCCATTCCCCTAGCGGGGGGCCCAGGGTACGAGCAGTACTTC

d_gene: -
v_gene: TRBV5-4
j_gene: TRBJ2-3
abundance: -
CDR3aa: CASSSSSSTDTQYF
CDR3nt: TGTGCCAGCAGTTCTAGCTCTAGCACAGATACGCAGTATTTT

d_gene: -
v_gene: TRBV5-1
j_gene: TRBJ1-5
abundance: -
CDR3aa: CASSLQGSSSQPQHF
CDR3nt: TGCGCCAGCAGCCTCCAGGGGAGTAGCAGTCAGCCCCAGCATTTT

d_gene: -
v_gene: TRBV7-3
j_gene: TRBJ2-3
abundance: -
CDR3aa: CASSLRGTRATDTQYF
CDR3nt: TGTGCCAGCAGCTTAAGGGGGACACGGGCCACAGATACGCAGTATTTT

d_gene: -
v_gene: TRBV7-9
j_gene: TRBJ1-2
abundance: -
CDR3aa: CASSLGSPPWGGYTF
CDR3nt: TGTGCCAGCAGCTTAGGCTCACCTCCCTGGGGCGGCTACACCTTC

d_gene: -
v_gene: TRBV5-6
j_gene: TRBJ1-1
abundance: -
CDR3aa: CASSSAGTRGAFF
CDR3nt: TGTGCCAGCAGCTCCGCCGGGACAAGGGGGGCTTTCTTT

d_gene: -
v_gene: TRBV7-3
j_gene: TRBJ2-5
abundance: once
CDR3aa: CASSLMAGDVETQYF
CDR3nt: TGTGCCAGCAGCTTAATGGCAGGGGATGTAGAGACCCAGTACTTC

d_gene: -
v_gene: TRBV20-1
j_gene: TRBJ2-4
abundance: -
CDR3aa: CSARVVYIQYF
CDR3nt: TGCAGTGCTAGAGTGGTTTACATTCAGTACTTC